This TCR beta chain is from a study of T-cell reconstitution after alpha-beta-depleted transplantation in children. Unique molecular identifiers featured in how the TCRbeta library was prepared. One entry per CDR3 protein results from TCRdb running MiXCR on the PCR reads. The sample consists of more than 150,000 distinct CDR3 sequences, approximately 6.8% of them appearing once. On this clonotype: A read error may explain this, as a much larger clone is one base away.

The CDR3 is made up of 14 amino acids. CDR1 DFQATT and CDR2 SNEGSKA come from the germline V gene (reference sequence). The TCR sequence derives from a human donor who donated a stem cell graft to a child with Wiskott-Aldrich syndrome. The chain has TRBV20-1 and TRBJ2-4; the D call may be TRBD1 or TRBD2 (6 bases each). The material was PBMCs from the stem cell graft donor, obtained from the stem cell graft. The CDR3 spells CGGSSGGFKNIQYF. CDR3 bases: TGCGGTGGTTCCTCCGGGGGCTTCAAAAACATTCAGTACTTC.